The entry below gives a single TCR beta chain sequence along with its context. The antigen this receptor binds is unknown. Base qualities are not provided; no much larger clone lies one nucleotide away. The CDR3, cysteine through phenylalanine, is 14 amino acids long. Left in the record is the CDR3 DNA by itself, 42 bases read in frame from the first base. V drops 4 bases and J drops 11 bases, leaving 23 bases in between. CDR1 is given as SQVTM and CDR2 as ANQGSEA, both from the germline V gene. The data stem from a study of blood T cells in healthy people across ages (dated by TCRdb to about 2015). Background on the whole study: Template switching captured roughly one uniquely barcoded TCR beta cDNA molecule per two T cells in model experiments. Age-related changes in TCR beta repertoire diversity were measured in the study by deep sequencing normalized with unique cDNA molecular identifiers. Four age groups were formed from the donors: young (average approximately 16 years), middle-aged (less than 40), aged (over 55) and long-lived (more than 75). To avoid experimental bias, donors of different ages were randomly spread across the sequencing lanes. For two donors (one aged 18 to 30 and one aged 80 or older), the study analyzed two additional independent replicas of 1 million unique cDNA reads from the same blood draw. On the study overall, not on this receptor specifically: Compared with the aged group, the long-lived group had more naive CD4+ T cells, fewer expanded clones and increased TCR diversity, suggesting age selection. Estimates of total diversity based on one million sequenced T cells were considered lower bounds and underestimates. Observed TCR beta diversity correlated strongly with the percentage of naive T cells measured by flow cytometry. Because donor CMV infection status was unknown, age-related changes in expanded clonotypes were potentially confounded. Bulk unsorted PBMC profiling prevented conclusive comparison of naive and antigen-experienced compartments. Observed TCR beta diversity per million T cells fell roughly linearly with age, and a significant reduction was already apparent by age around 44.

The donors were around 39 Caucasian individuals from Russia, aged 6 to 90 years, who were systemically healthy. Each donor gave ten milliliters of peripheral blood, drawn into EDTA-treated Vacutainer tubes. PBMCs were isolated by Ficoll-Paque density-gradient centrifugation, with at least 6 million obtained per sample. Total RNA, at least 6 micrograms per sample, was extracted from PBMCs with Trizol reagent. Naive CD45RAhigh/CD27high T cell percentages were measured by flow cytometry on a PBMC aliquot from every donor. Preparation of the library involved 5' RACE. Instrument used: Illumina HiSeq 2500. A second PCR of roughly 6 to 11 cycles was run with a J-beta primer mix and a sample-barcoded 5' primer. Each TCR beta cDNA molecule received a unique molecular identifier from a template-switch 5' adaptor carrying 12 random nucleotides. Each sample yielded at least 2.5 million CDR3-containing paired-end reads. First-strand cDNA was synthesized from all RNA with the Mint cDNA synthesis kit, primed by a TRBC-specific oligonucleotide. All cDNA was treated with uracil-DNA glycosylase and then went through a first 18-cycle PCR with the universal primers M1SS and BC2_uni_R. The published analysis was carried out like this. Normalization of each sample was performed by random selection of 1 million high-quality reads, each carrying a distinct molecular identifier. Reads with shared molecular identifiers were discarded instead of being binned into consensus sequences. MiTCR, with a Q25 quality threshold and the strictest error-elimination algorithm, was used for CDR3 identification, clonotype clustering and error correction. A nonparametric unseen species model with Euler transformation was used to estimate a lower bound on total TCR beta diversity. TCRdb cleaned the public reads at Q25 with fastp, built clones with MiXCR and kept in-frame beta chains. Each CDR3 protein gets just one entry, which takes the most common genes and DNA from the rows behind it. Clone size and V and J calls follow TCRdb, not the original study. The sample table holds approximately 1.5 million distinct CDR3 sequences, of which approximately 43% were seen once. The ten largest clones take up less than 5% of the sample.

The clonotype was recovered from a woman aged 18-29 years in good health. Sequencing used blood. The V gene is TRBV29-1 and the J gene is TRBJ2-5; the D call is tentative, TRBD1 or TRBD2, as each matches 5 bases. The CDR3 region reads CSVGSRGEYNEQYF. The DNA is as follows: TGCAGCGTTGGGTCTCGAGGGGAATACAATGAGCAGTACTTC.